The sequence of this TCR beta chain was determined in a study of T cell responses to AZD1222 COVID-19 vaccine. Using immunoSEQ multiplex PCR, the repertoire was profiled, and TCRdb retains in-frame clones only, with some absent. The sample consists of roughly 180,000 clones, roughly nine tenths of them appearing once. Trimming cost V 2 bases and J 9 bases; bases outside gene matches: 5. Looked up from germline, CDR1 is SGHVS and CDR2 is FQNEAQ. The CDR3 is 14 residues long. Of note for this clone: The antigen remains unidentified.

General study points: The CD4 TCRs associated with vaccination extended across spike and predominated at 160-218 and 743-854. All repertoire sampling was performed exclusively after the peak T cell response.

The chain is built from TRBV7-8 and TRBJ2-1, with 9 bases lining up with TRBD1. Material: peripheral blood, obtained on day 0 of AZD1222 vaccination. The sequence derives from an adult in good health. CDR3 nucleotides: TGTGCCAGCAGCTTAAAACAGGGGGCGGTTGAGCAGTTCTTC. Amino acids: CASSLKQGAVEQFF.